The 28 T cell receptor beta chains listed next were all sequenced from one sample in a study of blood T cell repertoires in COVID-19. Clones were read by immunoSEQ multiplex PCR, and TCRdb kept only the in-frame ones, dropping some. The data show 87,000 or so clones, roughly 80% seen once. The sample comprised peripheral blood. These receptors all stem from an elderly woman with active or convalescent COVID-19.

Points on this clone: Additional DNA sequences in this sample encode the identical CDR3. The rearrangement links TRBV6-5 to TRBJ2-7, with a tentative D call TRBD1 (6 bases). Germline V gene sequence: CDR1 MNHEY, CDR2 SVGAGI. V dropped 4 bases and J dropped 10 bases, with 17 bases sitting between them. This CDR3 is built from 13 residues. This CDR3 is CASSSGFVGAQYF. Written as DNA, the CDR3 is TGTGCCAGCAGTTCTGGCTTTGTGGGGGCACAGTACTTC.

This sequence joins TRBV7-2 and TRBJ2-3; TRBD2 aligns across 10 bases. Per germline, CDR1 SGHTA and CDR2 FQGNSA. Unmatched junction bases numbered 5, after V lost 3 bases and J lost 2 bases. This CDR3 contains 16 residues. The DNA of the CDR3 is TGTGCCAGCAGCTTGGTAGCGGGGGGTTCCACAGATACGCAGTATTTT. Residues: CASSLVAGGSTDTQYF. Using reference TRBV7-2 and TRBJ2-3 for the parts outside the CDR3, the full variable domain is GAGVSQSPSNKVTEKGKDVELRCDPISGHTALYWYRQSLGQGLEFLIYFQGNSAPDKSGLPSDRFSAERTGGSVSTLTIQRTQQEDSAVYLCASSLVAGGSTDTQYFGPGTRLTVL.

The J gene is TRBJ1-2, the V gene TRBV7-8; TRBD1 matches 8 bases. The CDR3 runs to 17 residues. J was trimmed by 4 bases and V by 1 base; bases with no gene match: 11. CDR1 SGHVS and CDR2 FQNEAQ come from the germline V gene. DNA for the CDR3: TGTGCCAGCAGCTTAGGGTCAGGGGGCCGGGTCGGCTATGGCTACACCTTC. Amino acid sequence: CASSLGSGGRVGYGYTF.

This clone was seen only a few times. This rearrangement joins TRBV5-1 to TRBJ1-5; 8 positions match TRBD1. CDR1 SGHRS and CDR2 YFSETQ come from the germline V gene. This CDR3 contains 14 residues. V dropped 5 bases and J dropped 6; count of bases not matched to a gene: 7. The CDR3 region has the DNA TGCGCCAGCAGGACGACAGGGGAGAGTCAGCCCCAGCATTTT. It yields the protein CASRTTGESQPQHF.

This clone was picked up a small number of times. The chain carries TRBV7-9 and TRBJ2-1, with D possibly matching TRBD2 (5 bases). Germline lookup yields CDR1 SEHNR and CDR2 FQNEAQ (reference sequence). The V end lost 5 bases, the J end lost 0 bases, and 17 bases lay between the germline ends. This CDR3 comprises 17 residues. Here the CDR3 reads CASSPPPGKSSYNEQFF. The CDR3 DNA is TGTGCCAGCAGCCCCCCTCCGGGAAAGAGCTCCTACAATGAGCAGTTCTTC.

The chain carries TRBV5-1 and TRBJ1-5; D perhaps matches TRBD1 (5 bases). The CDR3 runs 14 residues. Germline V gene data show CDR1 as SGHRS and CDR2 as YFSETQ. Trimming shortened V by 2 bases and J by 6 bases, and 12 bases separated the two germline ends. This CDR3 is CASSLGTNSQPQHF. The CDR3 DNA reads as TGCGCCAGCAGCTTAGGGACTAATTCTCAGCCCCAGCATTTT. The full variable domain, rest sourced from reference TRBV5-1 and TRBJ1-5, is KAGVTQTPRYLIKTRGQQVTLSCSPISGHRSVSWYQQTPGQGLQFLFEYFSETQRNKGNFPGRFSGRQFSNSRSEMNVSTLELGDSALYLCASSLGTNSQPQHFGDGTRLSIL.

V gene TRBV10-3 combines with J gene TRBJ1-3; D not certain. The germline gives CDR1 ENHRY, CDR2 SYGVKD. V gave up 3 bases and J gave up 2 bases, with 14 bases separating them. The CDR3 has 16 residues. CDR3 sequence: CAISDNEGSAGNTIYF. CDR3 coding DNA: TGTGCCATCAGTGATAACGAGGGCTCCGCTGGAAACACCATATATTTT.

The chain combines TRBV20-1 with TRBJ2-5; 7 bases are a match to TRBD1. Germline trimming cut 3 bases from V and 5 bases from J; bases unmatched to any gene: 12. Germline V lookup: CDR1 DFQATT, CDR2 SNEGSKA (reference sequence). The CDR3 totals 15 residues. CDR3 amino acids: CSASLTTGAGETQYF. The DNA for the CDR3 is TGCAGTGCTAGTCTTACTACAGGGGCAGGGGAGACCCAGTACTTC.

The V call is TRBV6-5, the J call TRBJ1-1, with D maybe TRBD1 (6 bases). The V end was cut by 6 bases, the J end by 4 bases, with 18 bases between. Germline V gives CDR1 MNHEY, CDR2 SVGAGI. The CDR3 is 15 residues long. DNA for the CDR3: TGTGCCAGCAGACTCTCAGGGGCGGTCGGCACTGAAGCTTTCTTT. As protein: CASRLSGAVGTEAFF.

The V call is TRBV5-4, the J call TRBJ2-5, with TRBD2 matching 7 bases. Germline values: CDR1 SGHNT, CDR2 YYREEE (reference sequence). Trimming at V came to 0 bases and at J to 5 bases, leaving 7 bases not matched to a gene. The CDR3 runs 15 residues. This CDR3 reads CASSLEVLREETQYF. The CDR3 region has the DNA TGTGCCAGCAGCTTGGAGGTTTTGCGGGAGGAGACCCAGTACTTC.

The genes are TRBV15 and TRBJ1-4; D gene unclear. The CDR3 is 16 amino acids. The V gene's germline CDR1 is LNHNV and CDR2 YYDKDF (reference sequence). V gave up 3 bases and J gave up 4 bases, with 15 bases separating them. CDR3: CATSSLLGHGNEKLFF. Written as DNA, the CDR3 is TGTGCCACCAGCAGCCTCCTCGGTCATGGTAATGAAAAACTGTTTTTT.

The rearrangement links TRBV10-3 to TRBJ2-2; 13 bases map to TRBD2. The germline gives CDR1 ENHRY, CDR2 SYGVKD. The CDR3 is 19 amino acids. V gave up 7 bases and J gave up 0 bases; unmatched junction bases: 11. The CDR3 DNA follows: TGTGCCATCACCAATAAACAGACTAGCGGGGGGTCGAACACCGGGGAGCTGTTTTTT. Residues: CAITNKQTSGGSNTGELFF.

The CDR3 reads CASSQDAAAANTGELFF. In DNA, the CDR3 is TGCGCCAGCAGCCAAGATGCGGCAGCGGCGAACACCGGGGAGCTGTTTTTT. This chain links TRBV4-3 with TRBJ2-2, with a tentative D call TRBD2 (5 bases). This CDR3 comprises 17 residues. V was pared by 0 bases and J by 0 bases, with 11 bases between. Germline CDR1 reads LGHNA; CDR2 reads YSLEER.

The chain has TRBV29-1 and TRBJ2-7; D perhaps matches TRBD1 (6 bases). Germline CDR1 and CDR2: SQVTM and ANQGSEA. CDR3 length: 13 amino acids. V gave up 5 bases and J gave up 3 bases, with 14 bases separating them. CDR3 coding DNA: TGCAGCGTTACTAAAACAGGGAACTACGAGCAGTACTTC. Protein sequence: CSVTKTGNYEQYF.

The V call is TRBV27, the J call TRBJ2-7; 10 bases align to TRBD1. The CDR3 length is 16 residues. The germline gives CDR1 MNHEY, CDR2 SMNVEV (reference sequence). Trimming took 6 bases from V and 1 from J; bases not matched to a gene: 9. The CDR3 DNA is TGTGCCAGCAGCAATCCGGGACAGGGGCGTTCCTACGAGCAGTACTTC. It is translated as CASSNPGQGRSYEQYF.

V and J are TRBV3-1 (or the pseudogene TRBV3-2) and TRBJ1-4; TRBD1 might be the D (6 bases). CDR1 and CDR2 (germline): LGHDT, YNNKEL (reference sequence). Trimming left V 5 bases short and J 1 base short, with 14 bases between. This CDR3 has 16 residues. In DNA, the CDR3 is TGTGCCAGCAGCACGAGGGGGAGTAGAACTAATGAAAAACTGTTTTTT. Translation gives CASSTRGSRTNEKLFF.

The J gene is TRBJ1-5, the V gene TRBV28, with D perhaps TRBD1 (5 bases). The germline CDR1 and CDR2 sequences are MDHEN and SYDVKM. V shed 6 bases and J shed 1 base, with 16 bases lying between them. This CDR3 has 16 residues. DNA for the CDR3: TGTGCCAGCAGCCAAGGACATTCCGGAAGCAATCAGCCCCAGCATTTT. This gives the protein CASSQGHSGSNQPQHF.

The V gene is TRBV7-3, the J gene TRBJ2-6; perhaps TRBD2 as D (6 bases). Germline CDR1 is SGHTA and CDR2 is FQGTGA. This CDR3 has 20 residues. V was clipped by 1 base and J by 4 bases, with 23 bases between them. In DNA form, the CDR3 reads TGTGCCAGCAGCTTAATGGGACTCAGGGACGTCACGGCCGGGGCCAACGTCCTGACTTTC. Translating it yields CASSLMGLRDVTAGANVLTF.

V and J are TRBV5-1 and TRBJ2-5, with a weak D call TRBD2 (6 bases). The CDR3 is made up of 15 amino acids. Germline CDR1 SGHRS, CDR2 YFSETQ. Trimming took off 0 bases at V and 4 bases at J, with 13 bases between the two ends. CDR3 protein: CASSLALGGGETQYF. The CDR3 DNA is TGCGCCAGCAGCTTGGCCCTGGGGGGAGGAGAGACCCAGTACTTC.

The chain joins TRBV6-5 to TRBJ1-1, with 7 bases that match TRBD1. V shed 4 bases and J 1 base; nucleotides not matched to a gene: 3. The germline V gene encodes CDR1 MNHEY and CDR2 SVGAGI. The CDR3 consists of 14 residues. The CDR3 is CASSFGTANTEAFF. CDR3 nucleotide sequence: TGTGCCAGCAGTTTTGGGACAGCGAACACTGAAGCTTTCTTT.

Here the CDR3 reads CASNRGTGGYEQYF. The CDR3 nucleotides are TGTGCCAGTAACCGCGGGACAGGGGGCTACGAGCAGTACTTC. The chain carries TRBV28 and TRBJ2-7; the match to TRBD1 covers 11 bases. Per germline, CDR1 MDHEN and CDR2 SYDVKM. The trim removed 9 bases at V and 3 bases at J, leaving 7 bases unmatched. The CDR3 sequence is 14 residues long.

This clone came up once. In DNA form, the CDR3 reads TGTGCCAGCAGAACCGGGACAGCCTATGGCTACACCTTC. Encoded protein: CASRTGTAYGYTF. The V call is TRBV12-3 or TRBV12-4, the J call TRBJ1-2; 7 bases agree with TRBD1. V trimming: 6 bases; J trimming: 4 bases; junction bases outside the gene matches: 5. There are 13 residues in the CDR3.

V gene TRBV9 combines with J gene TRBJ2-7; 12 nucleotides align to TRBD1. With V trimmed by 4 bases and J by 8 bases, 10 bases remained unmatched. The V gene's germline CDR1 is SGDLS and CDR2 YYNGEE. This CDR3 region has 15 residues. The CDR3 DNA reads as TGTGCCAGCAGCCTAGCAGGGGGACAGGGGGCGAAGCAGTACTTC. Its translation: CASSLAGGQGAKQYF.

The chain recombines TRBV19 with TRBJ1-5; a possible D gene is TRBD1 (5 bases). CDR1 and CDR2 from the germline V gene are LNHDA and SQIVND (reference sequence). The CDR3 sequence is 13 residues long. The V gene lost 0 bases and the J gene lost 7 bases, with 7 bases spanning the gap. The CDR3 region is CASSIDRGQPQHF. The DNA for the CDR3 is TGTGCCAGTAGTATAGATAGGGGACAGCCCCAGCATTTT.

In nucleotides, the CDR3 is TGTGCCACCAGTGAGCCGACTAGCCCCGGGGAGCTGTTTTTT. Its translation: CATSEPTSPGELFF. The chain joins TRBV24-1 to TRBJ2-2; 7 bases line up with TRBD2. The CDR3 loop spans 14 amino acids. Unmatched junction bases numbered 4, after V lost 4 bases and J lost 6 bases. From germline, CDR1 is KGHDR and CDR2 SFDVKD.

This clone was found a few times. This CDR3 reads CASSLGLAVGGDTQYF. CDR3 DNA sequence: TGCGCCAGCAGCTTGGGACTAGCGGTAGGAGGAGATACGCAGTATTTT. This rearrangement joins TRBV5-1 to TRBJ2-3, with 9 nucleotides matching TRBD2. Trimming cost V 0 bases and J 5 bases; bases outside gene matches: 7. The CDR3 sequence is 16 residues long. Germline CDR1 reads SGHRS; CDR2 reads YFSETQ.

The CDR3 region is CASSLDRGAGGELFF. CDR3 DNA sequence: TGCGCCAGCAGCTTGGACAGGGGGGCAGGCGGGGAGCTGTTTTTT. The chain has TRBV5-1 and TRBJ2-2; 8 bases are a match to TRBD1. The CDR3 is 15 amino acids. V lost 0 bases to trimming and J lost 7 bases; unmatched junction nucleotides: 5. Germline V gene lookup returns CDR1 SGHRS and CDR2 YFSETQ.

The chain links TRBV7-2 to TRBJ2-1; no clear D. CDR3 length: 15 residues. Trimming took 5 bases from V and 5 from J, leaving 16 bases between them. Germline assignment: CDR1 SGHTA and CDR2 FQGNSA. The CDR3 loop is CASSLGSAADNEQFF. In DNA form, the CDR3 reads TGTGCCAGCAGCCTCGGATCCGCCGCGGACAATGAGCAGTTCTTC.